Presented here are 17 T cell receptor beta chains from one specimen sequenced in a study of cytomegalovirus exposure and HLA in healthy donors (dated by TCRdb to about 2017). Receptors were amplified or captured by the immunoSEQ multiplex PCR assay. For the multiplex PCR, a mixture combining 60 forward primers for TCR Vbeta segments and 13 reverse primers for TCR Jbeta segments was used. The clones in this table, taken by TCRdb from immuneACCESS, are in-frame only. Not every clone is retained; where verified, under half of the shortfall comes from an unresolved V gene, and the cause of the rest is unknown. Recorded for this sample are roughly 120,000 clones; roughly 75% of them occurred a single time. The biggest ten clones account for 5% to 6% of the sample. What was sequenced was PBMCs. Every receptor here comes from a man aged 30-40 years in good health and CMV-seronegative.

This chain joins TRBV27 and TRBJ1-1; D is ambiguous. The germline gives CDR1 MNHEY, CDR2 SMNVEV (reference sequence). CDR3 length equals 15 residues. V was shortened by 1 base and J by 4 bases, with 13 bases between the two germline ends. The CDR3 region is CASSLLGVVGTEAFF. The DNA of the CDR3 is TGTGCCAGCAGTTTATTAGGAGTGGTAGGCACTGAAGCTTTCTTT.

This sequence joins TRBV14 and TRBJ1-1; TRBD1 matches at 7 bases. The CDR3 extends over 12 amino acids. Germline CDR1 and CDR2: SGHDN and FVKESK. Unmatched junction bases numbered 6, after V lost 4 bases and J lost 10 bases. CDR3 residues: CASSRQGYAAFF. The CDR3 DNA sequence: TGTGCCAGCAGCCGACAGGGTTATGCAGCTTTCTTT.

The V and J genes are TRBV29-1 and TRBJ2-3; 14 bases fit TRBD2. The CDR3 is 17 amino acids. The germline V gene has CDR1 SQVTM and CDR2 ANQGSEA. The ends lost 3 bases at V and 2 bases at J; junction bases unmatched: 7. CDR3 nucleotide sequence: TGCAGCGTTGAGGGACTAGCGGGGGTTGCATTCACAGATACGCAGTATTTT. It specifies CSVEGLAGVAFTDTQYF.

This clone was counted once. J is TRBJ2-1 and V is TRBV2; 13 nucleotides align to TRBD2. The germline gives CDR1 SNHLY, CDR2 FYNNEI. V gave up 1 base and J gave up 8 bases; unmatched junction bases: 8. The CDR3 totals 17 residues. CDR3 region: CASSEGVTSGRADEQFF. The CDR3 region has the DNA TGTGCCAGCAGTGAAGGGGTAACTAGCGGGAGGGCCGATGAGCAGTTCTTC.

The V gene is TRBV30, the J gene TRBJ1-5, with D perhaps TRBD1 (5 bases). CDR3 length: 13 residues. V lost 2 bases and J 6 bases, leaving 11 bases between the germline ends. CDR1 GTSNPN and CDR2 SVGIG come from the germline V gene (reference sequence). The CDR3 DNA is TGTGCCTGGAGTTCCCCAGGGTTTCAGCCCCAGCATTTT. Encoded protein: CAWSSPGFQPQHF.

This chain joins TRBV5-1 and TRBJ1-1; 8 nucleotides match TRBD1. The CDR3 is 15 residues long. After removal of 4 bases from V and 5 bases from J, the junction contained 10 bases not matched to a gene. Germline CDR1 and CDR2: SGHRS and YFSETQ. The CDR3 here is CASSARGPGLTEAFF. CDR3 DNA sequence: TGCGCCAGCAGCGCCAGGGGGCCCGGATTGACTGAAGCTTTCTTT.

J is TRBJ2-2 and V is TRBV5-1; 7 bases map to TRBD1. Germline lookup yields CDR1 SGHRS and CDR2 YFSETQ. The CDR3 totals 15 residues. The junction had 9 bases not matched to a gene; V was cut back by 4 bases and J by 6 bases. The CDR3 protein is CASSPKTGQAGELFF. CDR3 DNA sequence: TGCGCCAGCAGCCCTAAGACAGGGCAGGCCGGGGAGCTGTTTTTT.

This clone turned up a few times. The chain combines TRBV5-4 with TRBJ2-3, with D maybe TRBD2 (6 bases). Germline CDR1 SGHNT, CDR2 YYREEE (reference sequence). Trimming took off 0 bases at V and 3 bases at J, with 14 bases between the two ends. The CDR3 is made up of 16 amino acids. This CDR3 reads CASSLDTGAATDTQYF. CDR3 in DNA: TGTGCCAGCAGCTTGGATACGGGAGCGGCTACAGATACGCAGTATTTT.

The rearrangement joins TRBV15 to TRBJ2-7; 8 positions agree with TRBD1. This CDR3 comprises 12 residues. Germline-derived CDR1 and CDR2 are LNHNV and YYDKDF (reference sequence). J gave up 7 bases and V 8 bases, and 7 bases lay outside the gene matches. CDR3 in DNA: TGTGCCACCGGGCAGGGGGCGAGGGAGCAGTACTTC. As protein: CATGQGAREQYF. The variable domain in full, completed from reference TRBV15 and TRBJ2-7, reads DAMVIQNPRYQVTQFGKPVTLSCSQTLNHNVMYWYQQKSSQAPKLLFHYYDKDFNNEADTPDNFQSRRPNTSFCFLDIRSPGLGDTAMYLCATGQGAREQYFGPGTRLTVT.

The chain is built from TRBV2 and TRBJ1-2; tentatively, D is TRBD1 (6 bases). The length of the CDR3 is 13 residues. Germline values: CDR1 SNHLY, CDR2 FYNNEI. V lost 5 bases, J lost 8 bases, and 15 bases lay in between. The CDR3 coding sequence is TGTGCCAGCAGTCCCGGGACATGGGGGGGCTACACCTTC. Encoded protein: CASSPGTWGGYTF.

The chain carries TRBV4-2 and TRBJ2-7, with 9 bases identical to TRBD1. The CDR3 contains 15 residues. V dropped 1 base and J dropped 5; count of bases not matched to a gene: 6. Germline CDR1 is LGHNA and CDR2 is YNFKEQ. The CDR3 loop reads CASSQVTGGKDEQYF. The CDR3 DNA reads TGTGCCAGCAGCCAAGTGACAGGGGGAAAGGACGAGCAGTACTTC.

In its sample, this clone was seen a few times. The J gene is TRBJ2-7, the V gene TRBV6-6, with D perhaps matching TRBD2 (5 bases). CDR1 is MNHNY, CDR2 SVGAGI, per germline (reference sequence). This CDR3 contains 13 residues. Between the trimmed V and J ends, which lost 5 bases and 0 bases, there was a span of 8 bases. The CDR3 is CASSTSHSYEQYF. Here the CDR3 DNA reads TGTGCCAGCAGTACTAGTCACTCCTACGAGCAGTACTTC.

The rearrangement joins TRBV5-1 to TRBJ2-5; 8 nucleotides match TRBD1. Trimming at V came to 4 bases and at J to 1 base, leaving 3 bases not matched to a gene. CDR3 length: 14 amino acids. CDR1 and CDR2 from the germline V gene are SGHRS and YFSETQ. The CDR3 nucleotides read TGCGCCAGCAGCCGGACAGGGATCCAAGAGACCCAGTACTTC. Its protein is CASSRTGIQETQYF.

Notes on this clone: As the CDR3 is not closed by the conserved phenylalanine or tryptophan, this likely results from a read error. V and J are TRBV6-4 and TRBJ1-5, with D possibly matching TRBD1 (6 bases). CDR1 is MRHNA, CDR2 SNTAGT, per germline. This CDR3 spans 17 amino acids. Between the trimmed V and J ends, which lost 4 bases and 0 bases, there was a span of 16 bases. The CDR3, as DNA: TGTGCCAGCAGTGCCCCGGACAGAGAATATAGCAATCAGCCCCAGCATGTT. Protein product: CASSAPDREYSNQPQHV.

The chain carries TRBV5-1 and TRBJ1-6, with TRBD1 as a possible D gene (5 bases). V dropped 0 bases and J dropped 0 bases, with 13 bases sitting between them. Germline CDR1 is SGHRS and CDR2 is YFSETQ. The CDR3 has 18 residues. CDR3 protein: CASSLGGLYSSYNSPLHF. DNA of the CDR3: TGCGCCAGCAGCTTGGGGGGACTATACAGCTCCTATAATTCACCCCTCCACTTT.

The CDR3 sequence: CASSPRDRLSYGYTF. CDR3 coding DNA: TGTGCCAGCAGCCCCCGCGACAGGTTATCCTATGGCTACACCTTC. The gene calls are TRBV9 and TRBJ1-2, with D possibly matching TRBD1 (6 bases). Germline V gives CDR1 SGDLS, CDR2 YYNGEE. V was shortened by 4 bases and J by 4 bases, with 17 bases between the two germline ends. The CDR3 covers 15 residues.

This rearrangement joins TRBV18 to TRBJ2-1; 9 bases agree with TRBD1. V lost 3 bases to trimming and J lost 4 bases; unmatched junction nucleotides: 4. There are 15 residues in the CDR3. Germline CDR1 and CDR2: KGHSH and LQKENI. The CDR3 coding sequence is TGTGCCAGCTCACCCGTGACAGGGGGATACAATGAGCAGTTCTTC. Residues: CASSPVTGGYNEQFF.